These 8 T cell receptor beta chains share one sample of origin, sequenced in a study of blood T cell repertoires in COVID-19. Only in-frame clones appear in the TCRdb table, and some are missing; sequencing was by immunoSEQ multiplex PCR. The profile shows roughly 260,000 clones, around 90% of them singletons. Specimen: PBMCs or T cells enriched from blood (not recorded which). These receptors were collected from a human donor in a cohort exposed to, infected with or recovered from COVID-19 (not recorded which). The donor label of this sample is uncertain.

This sequence joins TRBV9 and TRBJ2-3, with TRBD2 identical over 9 bases. CDR1 SGDLS and CDR2 YYNGEE come from the germline V gene. This CDR3 contains 15 residues. V lost 0 bases to trimming and J lost 2 bases; unmatched junction nucleotides: 1. In nucleotides, the CDR3 is TGTGCCAGCAGCGTAGGACTAGCGGACACAGATACGCAGTATTTT. Translation gives CASSVGLADTDTQYF.

V usage is TRBV11-2 and J usage is TRBJ1-5, with D hard to call. Germline values: CDR1 SGHAT, CDR2 FQNNGV. The V gene lost 6 bases and the J gene lost 5 bases, with 11 bases spanning the gap. The CDR3 totals 13 residues. In DNA, the CDR3 is TGTGCCAGCAGTTTGGGCCTATATCAGCCCCAGCATTTT. Residues: CASSLGLYQPQHF.

The chain couples TRBV5-6 to TRBJ1-2; D not certain. Trimming left V 0 bases short and J 4 bases short, with 4 bases between. This CDR3 has 12 residues. In germline, CDR1 is SGHDT, CDR2 YYEEEE. The CDR3 region is CASSLEPYGYTF. The CDR3 coding sequence is TGTGCCAGCAGCTTGGAGCCCTATGGCTACACCTTC.

J is TRBJ2-3 and V is TRBV27; 12 bases match TRBD2. The CDR3 runs to 15 residues. After removal of 4 bases from V and 1 base from J, the junction contained 0 bases not matched to a gene. The germline V gene encodes CDR1 MNHEY and CDR2 SMNVEV (reference sequence). The CDR3, as DNA: TGTGCCAGCAGTTCTAGCGGGGGGGGCACAGATACGCAGTATTTT. Its translation: CASSSSGGGTDTQYF.

The chain uses TRBV11-2 and TRBJ2-3, with TRBD2 matching 7 bases. CDR3 length equals 17 residues. The ends lost 2 bases at V and 4 bases at J; junction bases unmatched: 12. The germline gives CDR1 SGHAT, CDR2 FQNNGV. The CDR3 coding sequence is TGTGCCAGCAGCTTAAGCCTAGCGGAGGGACTCGCAGATACGCAGTATTTT. The encoded protein is CASSLSLAEGLADTQYF. Full variable domain (rest looked up from reference TRBV11-2 and TRBJ2-3): EAGVAQSPRYKIIEKRQSVAFWCNPISGHATLYWYQQILGQGPKLLIQFQNNGVVDDSQLPKDRFSAERLKGVDSTLKIQPAKLEDSAVYLCASSLSLAEGLADTQYFGPGTRLTVL.

This clone was picked up a small number of times. The CDR3 sequence is CASSPRGQVANTGELFF. The CDR3 region has the DNA TGTGCCAGCAGCCCACGGGGACAGGTGGCGAACACCGGGGAGCTGTTTTTT. The chain carries TRBV7-2 and TRBJ2-2, with 8 bases identical to TRBD1. CDR3 length: 17 amino acids. V shed 5 bases and J 0 bases; nucleotides not matched to a gene: 8. CDR1 is SGHTA and CDR2 is FQGNSA in the germline V gene.

The chain has TRBV30 and TRBJ1-6; D gene ambiguous. The CDR3 runs to 14 residues. Per the germline V gene, CDR1 is GTSNPN and CDR2 is SVGIG (reference sequence). Trimming took off 5 bases at V and 10 bases at J, with 18 bases between the two ends. CDR3 coding DNA: TGTGCCTGGGATATACTCATTTCTCACTCACCCCTCCACTTT. This encodes CAWDILISHSPLHF.

The chain recombines TRBV9 with TRBJ2-2; weak D call: TRBD1 (7 bases). Trimming left V 6 bases short and J 4 bases short, with 13 bases between. Per the germline V gene, CDR1 is SGDLS and CDR2 is YYNGEE. This CDR3 is 14 amino acids long. In DNA form, the CDR3 reads TGTGCCAGCACGGAGGGGGCGCTCACCGGGGAGCTGTTTTTT. This translates into CASTEGALTGELFF.